Each of the 29 T cell receptor beta chains below was sequenced from the same sample in a study of Graves' ophthalmopathy and Graves' hyperthyroidism. Amplification targeted the TCR beta CDR3 regions, with RNA transcripts as the source material. HTBI-primed RT-PCR formed the first round, and a multiplex PCR formed the second. TCRdb reanalysed the multiplex PCR reads using MiXCR and keeps one entry per CDR3 protein. The sample yields roughly 500,000 distinct CDR3 sequences, around 15% seen once. The sequenced material came from blood. The receptors stem from a woman aged 25 to 45 with Graves' ophthalmopathy.

In its sample, this clonotype was seen many times. As DNA, the CDR3 is TGTGCCAGCTCACCACCAGGGTTGAGCACTGAAGCTTTCTTT. Translating it yields CASSPPGLSTEAFF. The chain combines TRBV18 with TRBJ1-1; D is unresolved. This CDR3 is built from 14 residues. The germline gives CDR1 KGHSH, CDR2 LQKENI. V lost 0 bases and J lost 4, with 9 bases in between.

In its sample, this clonotype was seen many times. The genes are TRBV5-1 and TRBJ2-2; D uncertain. The germline V gene has CDR1 SGHRS and CDR2 YFSETQ. The V gene lost 1 base and the J gene lost 2 bases, with 12 bases spanning the gap. The length of the CDR3 is 16 residues. The CDR3: CASSLIGTANTGELFF. The CDR3 bases are TGCGCCAGCAGCTTGATAGGAACAGCTAACACCGGGGAGCTGTTTTTT.

This clonotype occurred many times. The CDR3 DNA sequence: TGTGCCAGCAGCTTAAGCGGGAGGGCCTCAGAGACCCAGTACTTC. It codes for CASSLSGRASETQYF. The chain links TRBV13 to TRBJ2-5, with 10 bases fitting TRBD2. This CDR3 comprises 15 residues. The trim removed 2 bases at V and 4 bases at J, leaving 4 bases unmatched. From germline, CDR1 is PRHDT and CDR2 FYEKMQ (reference sequence).

The chain uses TRBV28 and TRBJ1-5, with D maybe TRBD1 (6 bases). Germline assignment: CDR1 MDHEN and CDR2 SYDVKM. Trimming shortened V by 1 base and J by 4 bases, and 14 bases separated the two germline ends. The CDR3 length is 16 residues. The CDR3 DNA reads as TGTGCCAGCAGTTTATCTGGACAGCCTCTGAATCAGCCCCAGCATTTT. It yields the protein CASSLSGQPLNQPQHF. Full variable domain (rest looked up from reference TRBV28 and TRBJ1-5): DVKVTQSSRYLVKRTGEKVFLECVQDMDHENMFWYRQDPGLGLRLIYFSYDVKMKEKGDIPEGYSVSREKKERFSLILESASTNQTSMYLCASSLSGQPLNQPQHFGDGTRLSIL.

V and J are TRBV6-5 and TRBJ2-7; 11 nucleotides align to TRBD1. V was clipped by 4 bases and J by 5 bases; unmatched bases: 10. Germline CDR1 is MNHEY and CDR2 is SVGAGI. This CDR3 comprises 16 residues. The CDR3: CASSFQPRTGGDEQYF. CDR3 sequence (DNA): TGTGCCAGCAGTTTTCAACCGCGGACAGGGGGCGACGAGCAGTACTTC.

Many counts were recorded for this clonotype. This chain's CDR3 is CASSEAGRVYEQYF. CDR3 nucleotides: TGTGCCAGCAGTGAAGCGGGCAGGGTGTACGAGCAGTACTTC. V usage is TRBV6-1 and J usage is TRBJ2-7, with D possibly being TRBD1 (5 bases). Trimming pared 0 bases from V and 4 bases from J, leaving 10 bases between. CDR1 is MNHNS and CDR2 is SASEGT in the germline V gene. The CDR3 length is 14 residues.

This clonotype was detected a few times. The rearrangement uses TRBV29-1 and TRBJ1-5, with 11 bases matching TRBD1. In germline, CDR1 is SQVTM, CDR2 ANQGSEA. The CDR3 totals 17 residues. J gave up 6 bases and V 6 bases, and 16 bases lay outside the gene matches. CDR3 residues: CSVLRTGGAEGFQPQHF. The CDR3 region has the DNA TGCAGCGTATTAAGGACAGGGGGCGCTGAGGGATTTCAGCCCCAGCATTTT.

This clonotype was picked up many times. The chain has TRBV3-1 and TRBJ2-5, with unresolved D. Germline V CDR1 and CDR2: LGHDT, YNNKEL (reference sequence). The CDR3 runs to 14 residues. Trimming took 4 bases from V and 3 from J, leaving 12 bases between them. The CDR3 is CASSLHGRKETQYF. CDR3 coding DNA: TGTGCCAGCAGCCTACACGGGCGGAAAGAGACCCAGTACTTC.

This clonotype was picked up many times. The chain couples TRBV6-1 to TRBJ1-6, with TRBD1 identical over 11 bases. Germline trimming cut 5 bases from V and 7 bases from J; bases unmatched to any gene: 7. Germline V gene data show CDR1 as MNHNS and CDR2 as SASEGT. CDR3 length equals 16 residues. CDR3 residues: CASSTDRGRWNSPLHF. The CDR3 nucleotides are TGTGCCAGCAGTACGGACAGGGGGCGCTGGAATTCACCCCTCCACTTT.

This clonotype has at least ten counts. The rearrangement joins TRBV6-5 to TRBJ2-5; D gene ambiguous. V gave up 2 bases and J gave up 2 bases, with 3 bases separating them. The CDR3 length is 12 residues. CDR1 MNHEY and CDR2 SVGAGI come from the germline V gene. The CDR3 sequence is CASSYTQETQYF. The CDR3 nucleotides are TGTGCCAGCAGTTACACTCAAGAGACCCAGTACTTC.

This clonotype was found many times. This chain links TRBV19 with TRBJ1-2; no firm D call. Per germline, CDR1 LNHDA and CDR2 SQIVND (reference sequence). V was trimmed by 6 bases and J by 8 bases, leaving 10 bases between them. CDR3 length: 11 amino acids. Written as DNA, the CDR3 is TGTGCCAGTAGCCTGCCCCGAGGCTACACCTTC. Residues: CASSLPRGYTF.

This clonotype has a count of ten or more. This chain links TRBV18 with TRBJ1-1; TRBD1 matches 10 bases. V gave up 6 bases and J gave up 6 bases; unmatched junction bases: 4. CDR1 is KGHSH, CDR2 LQKENI, per germline. This CDR3 region has 13 residues. The CDR3 nucleotides read TGTGCCAGCTCGCCGGGGACAGGGGCTGAAGCTTTCTTT. Encoded protein: CASSPGTGAEAFF.

In this sample, this clonotype turned up many times. The genes are TRBV9 and TRBJ1-5, with D possibly matching TRBD1 (5 bases). CDR3 length equals 15 residues. Trimming removed 0 bases from V and 5 bases from J, with 12 bases in between. CDR1 SGDLS and CDR2 YYNGEE come from the germline V gene. DNA of the CDR3: TGTGCCAGCAGCGTAGGGGGCAGGGAAGATCAGCCCCAGCATTTT. Amino acid sequence: CASSVGGREDQPQHF.

This clonotype was seen a few times. This chain connects TRBV18 to TRBJ1-1; D is possibly TRBD1 (6 bases). The CDR3 sequence is 13 residues long. Per germline, CDR1 KGHSH and CDR2 LQKENI. Trimming took 2 bases from V and 8 from J, leaving 12 bases between them. The CDR3 spells CASSPMDSAEAFF. For the CDR3, the DNA is TGTGCCAGCTCACCAATGGACAGCGCGGAAGCTTTCTTT.

The rearrangement uses TRBV2 and TRBJ1-5; D gene uncertain. In germline, CDR1 is SNHLY, CDR2 FYNNEI. Deletions cut 2 bases from V and 9 bases from J, with 11 bases between. The CDR3 is made up of 13 amino acids. Here the CDR3 reads CASSERESTPQHF. CDR3 nucleotide sequence: TGTGCCAGCAGTGAACGGGAGTCAACGCCCCAGCATTTT.

This clonotype came up many times. The gene calls are TRBV13 and TRBJ2-2; no firm D call. Germline V gene lookup returns CDR1 PRHDT and CDR2 FYEKMQ (reference sequence). The CDR3 consists of 15 residues. V lost 3 bases, J lost 3 bases, and 11 bases lay in between. DNA for the CDR3: TGTGCCAGCAGCTTTGGCGACCGGCACACCGGGGAGCTGTTTTTT. Its protein is CASSFGDRHTGELFF.

This clonotype was counted a few times. V and J are TRBV20-1 and TRBJ1-5, with TRBD1 matching over 8 bases. Unmatched junction bases numbered 13, after V lost 6 bases and J lost 0 bases. CDR1 and CDR2 from the germline V gene are DFQATT and SNEGSKA (reference sequence). CDR3 length: 17 residues. The CDR3 loop is CSAPGDRRGNSNQPQHF. The CDR3 region has the DNA TGCAGTGCCCCGGGGGACAGGCGGGGTAATAGCAATCAGCCCCAGCATTTT.

This clonotype was seen repeatedly, ten times or more. The chain has TRBV7-3 and TRBJ1-1, with D possibly being TRBD1 (5 bases). This CDR3 region has 13 residues. From germline, CDR1 is SGHTA and CDR2 FQGTGA. The V and J ends lost 4 bases and 6 bases respectively, with 12 bases between them. This chain's CDR3 is CASSSGTVAEAFF. In DNA, the CDR3 is TGTGCCAGCAGCTCCGGGACGGTCGCTGAAGCTTTCTTT.

This clonotype was observed at least ten times. The chain uses TRBV28 and TRBJ2-5; D is perhaps TRBD1 or TRBD2 (6 bases each). This CDR3 is 14 amino acids long. The germline CDR1 and CDR2 sequences are MDHEN and SYDVKM. Between the trimmed V and J ends, which lost 3 bases and 4 bases, there was a span of 12 bases. Written as DNA, the CDR3 is TGTGCCAGCAGTTTTACCGGGGGCCGAGAGACCCAGTACTTC. Encoded protein: CASSFTGGRETQYF. Full variable domain (rest looked up from reference TRBV28 and TRBJ2-5): DVKVTQSSRYLVKRTGEKVFLECVQDMDHENMFWYRQDPGLGLRLIYFSYDVKMKEKGDIPEGYSVSREKKERFSLILESASTNQTSMYLCASSFTGGRETQYFGPGTRLLVL.

This clonotype was recorded at least ten times. J is TRBJ2-7 and V is TRBV6-1, with 8 bases that match TRBD1. The CDR3 loop spans 14 amino acids. With V trimmed by 5 bases and J by 8 bases, 11 bases remained unmatched. Germline lookup yields CDR1 MNHNS and CDR2 SASEGT. The CDR3: CASSRGQGLGKQYF. In nucleotides, the CDR3 is TGTGCCAGCAGTCGTGGACAGGGTCTTGGTAAGCAGTACTTC.

This clonotype was observed many times. J is TRBJ2-5 and V is TRBV10-1; D uncertain. Trimming pared 5 bases from V and 5 bases from J, leaving 12 bases between. The germline CDR1 and CDR2 sequences are WNHNN and SYGVQD (reference sequence). The CDR3 totals 13 residues. This CDR3 is CASSLEASETQYF. As DNA, the CDR3 is TGCGCCAGCAGTTTAGAGGCGTCTGAGACCCAGTACTTC.

The chain couples TRBV28 to TRBJ2-7; 12 positions agree with TRBD1. Trimming removed 6 bases from V and 6 bases from J; junction bases left unmatched: 6. Germline V lookup: CDR1 MDHEN, CDR2 SYDVKM. The CDR3 spans 14 residues. The CDR3 sequence: CASSRGTGGAEQYF. As DNA, the CDR3 is TGTGCCAGCAGCCGCGGGACAGGGGGCGCCGAGCAGTACTTC.

This clonotype was seen many times. The chain links TRBV18 to TRBJ1-1, with D hard to call. The CDR3 contains 18 residues. Trimming removed 3 bases at V and 0 bases at J, with 20 bases between. CDR1 KGHSH and CDR2 LQKENI come from the germline V gene. CDR3 in amino acids: CASSPPRVAGSMNTEAFF. The CDR3 DNA is TGTGCCAGCTCACCGCCACGAGTGGCAGGCAGCATGAACACTGAAGCTTTCTTT.

This clonotype was counted at least ten times. The rearrangement links TRBV6-2 or TRBV6-3 to TRBJ1-5; D possibly corresponds to TRBD1 (6 bases). Germline CDR1 MNHEY, CDR2 SVGEGT. This CDR3 contains 15 residues. Trimming shortened V by 0 bases and J by 5 bases, and 11 bases separated the two germline ends. The DNA of the CDR3 is TGTGCCAGCAGTTACTCCCCGGACAGCGATCAGCCCCAGCATTTT. Protein sequence: CASSYSPDSDQPQHF.

This clonotype was observed a handful of times. The V call is TRBV13, the J call TRBJ2-2; D is uncertain. The ends were cut back, 5 bases at V and 6 bases at J, with 16 bases in the middle. The germline gives CDR1 PRHDT, CDR2 FYEKMQ (reference sequence). This CDR3 contains 15 residues. The CDR3 DNA reads as TGTGCCAGCAGCGACTCCCAACTTTATCCCGGGGAGCTGTTTTTT. Protein product: CASSDSQLYPGELFF. Full variable domain (missing parts from reference TRBV13 and TRBJ2-2): AAGVIQSPRHLIKEKRETATLKCYPIPRHDTVYWYQQGPGQDPQFLISFYEKMQSDKGSIPDRFSAQQFSDYHSELNMSSLELGDSALYFCASSDSQLYPGELFFGEGSRLTVL.

This clonotype was observed at least ten times. V is TRBV19 and J is TRBJ1-5; D is undetermined. Germline CDR1 is LNHDA and CDR2 is SQIVND (reference sequence). The CDR3 totals 13 residues. V lost 5 bases to trimming and J lost 8 bases, with 13 bases between them. CDR3 loop: CASSYAPGKPQHF. The CDR3 region has the DNA TGTGCCAGTAGTTACGCTCCTGGCAAGCCCCAGCATTTT.

This clonotype was recorded many times. This chain joins TRBV5-1 and TRBJ1-2; 7 bases align to TRBD1. CDR1 and CDR2 from the germline V gene are SGHRS and YFSETQ. The CDR3 is 18 residues long. V lost 4 bases and J lost 4; bases outside the gene matches: 19. CDR3 amino acids: CASSPEGGAGLRFYGYTF. The CDR3 bases are TGCGCCAGCAGCCCGGAAGGGGGCGCAGGCCTACGGTTCTATGGCTACACCTTC.

This clonotype was recorded many times. The chain employs TRBV20-1 and TRBJ2-5; maybe TRBD2 (7 bases). Trimming removed 6 bases from V and 4 bases from J, with 15 bases in between. In germline, CDR1 is DFQATT, CDR2 SNEGSKA (reference sequence). CDR3 length: 13 residues. The CDR3 sequence: CSAKRGGSETQYF. The CDR3 region has the DNA TGCAGTGCAAAAAGGGGGGGTTCAGAGACCCAGTACTTC.

This chain uses TRBV18 with TRBJ1-1, with TRBD1 as a possible D gene (5 bases). V was cut by 2 bases and J by 10 bases, with 17 bases left in between. The germline gives CDR1 KGHSH, CDR2 LQKENI. The CDR3 is made up of 14 amino acids. Written as DNA, the CDR3 is TGTGCCAGCTCACCATACGGACGGGGGGTATTAGCTTTCTTT. The encoded protein is CASSPYGRGVLAFF.